Listed below are T cell receptor beta chains from one sample, sequenced in a study of blood T cells in healthy people across ages. Using its own MiXCR run on the 5' RACE reads, TCRdb lists one record per CDR3 protein. The data show 700,000 to 800,000 distinct CDR3 sequences, about 40% seen once. Sequences were obtained from blood. The receptors stem from a woman between 55 and 75 years old in good health. Both conserved end residues are part of each CDR3. Fields, in order: V gene, J gene, D gene, clone size, CDR3 DNA, CDR3 protein. The D gene is left open where the match is weak. Only some rows state a clone size, as once, few, many or a class for expanded clones.

v_call: TRBV27
j_call: TRBJ1-2
d_call: TRBD1
clone_size: -
cdr3_nt: TGTGCCAGCAGCTTAGCGGGACAGTTCCATGGCTACACCTTC
cdr3_aa: CASSLAGQFHGYTF

v_call: TRBV7-9
j_call: TRBJ2-7
d_call: TRBD1
clone_size: -
cdr3_nt: TGTGCCAGCAGCTTTAGCCAGGGGGCTAACGAGCAGTACTTC
cdr3_aa: CASSFSQGANEQYF

v_call: TRBV6-5
j_call: TRBJ1-2
d_call: -
clone_size: -
cdr3_nt: TGTGCCAGCAGTGCCCGGGACCGCTATTTGAGCACCTTC
cdr3_aa: CASSARDRYLSTF

v_call: TRBV29-1
j_call: TRBJ1-1
d_call: -
clone_size: many
cdr3_nt: TGCAGCGTTGCGCTAAGGGACACTGAAGCTTTCTTT
cdr3_aa: CSVALRDTEAFF

v_call: TRBV9
j_call: TRBJ2-7
d_call: -
clone_size: -
cdr3_nt: TGTGCCAGCACCCCGGGGGTAAATTTTGGGGACGAGCAGTACTTC
cdr3_aa: CASTPGVNFGDEQYF

v_call: TRBV7-3
j_call: TRBJ2-1
d_call: -
clone_size: few
cdr3_nt: TGTGCCAGCAGCTTAAACTCCTTCTACAATGAGCAGTTCTTC
cdr3_aa: CASSLNSFYNEQFF

v_call: TRBV6-2/TRBV6-3
j_call: TRBJ2-1
d_call: TRBD2
clone_size: -
cdr3_nt: TGTGCCAGCGGGCTACTAGCGGGAGTTTTGGATGAGCAGTTCTTC
cdr3_aa: CASGLLAGVLDEQFF

v_call: TRBV29-1
j_call: TRBJ2-3
d_call: -
clone_size: -
cdr3_nt: TGCAGCGTTGAAGGACTAGTTGGTACGCAGTATTTT
cdr3_aa: CSVEGLVGTQYF

v_call: TRBV7-7
j_call: TRBJ2-5
d_call: -
clone_size: many
cdr3_nt: TGTGCTAGCAGCCAAGGACAGAAAGAGACCCAGTACTTC
cdr3_aa: CASSQGQKETQYF

v_call: TRBV7-2
j_call: TRBJ1-1
d_call: -
clone_size: -
cdr3_nt: TGTGCCAGCAGCTTCACGGTGAACACTGAAGCTTTCTTT
cdr3_aa: CASSFTVNTEAFF

v_call: TRBV27
j_call: TRBJ2-5
d_call: TRBD1
clone_size: -
cdr3_nt: TGTGCCAGCAGCCGCTTACTGACAGGGGGCTGGGAGACCCAGTACTTC
cdr3_aa: CASSRLLTGGWETQYF

v_call: TRBV12-3/TRBV12-4
j_call: TRBJ2-5
d_call: TRBD1
clone_size: many
cdr3_nt: TGTGCCAGCAGTCTGGGACAGGGGCTCCAAGAGACCCAGTACTTC
cdr3_aa: CASSLGQGLQETQYF

v_call: TRBV4-1
j_call: TRBJ2-4
d_call: TRBD1
clone_size: -
cdr3_nt: TGCGCCAGCAGCCAAGACGGGACAGGTGATGGGCAGTACTTC
cdr3_aa: CASSQDGTGDGQYF

v_call: TRBV4-3
j_call: TRBJ2-4
d_call: TRBD2
clone_size: -
cdr3_nt: TGCGCCAGCGGCCAAGGGACTAGCGCTGTTAAAAACATTCAGTACTTC
cdr3_aa: CASGQGTSAVKNIQYF

v_call: TRBV20-1
j_call: TRBJ2-6
d_call: -
clone_size: -
cdr3_nt: TGCAGTGCTAGAACTGGGGCCAACGTCCTGACTTTC
cdr3_aa: CSARTGANVLTF

v_call: TRBV9
j_call: TRBJ2-5
d_call: -
clone_size: few
cdr3_nt: TGTGCCAGCAGCGTAGAGGGAGCGGAAGAGACCCAGTACTTC
cdr3_aa: CASSVEGAEETQYF

v_call: TRBV24-1
j_call: TRBJ2-1
d_call: TRBD1
clone_size: -
cdr3_nt: TGTGCCACCAGTGATTCAGGGGGTGCCTACAATGAGCAGTTCTTC
cdr3_aa: CATSDSGGAYNEQFF

v_call: TRBV20-1
j_call: TRBJ2-5
d_call: TRBD2
clone_size: few
cdr3_nt: TGCAGTGCTAGATCCACGGCTAGCGGGAGGCGGGGGGAGACCCAGTACTTC
cdr3_aa: CSARSTASGRRGETQYF

v_call: TRBV29-1
j_call: TRBJ2-7
d_call: TRBD2
clone_size: few
cdr3_nt: TGCAGCGCTACGCGGGGGGGCTCCTACGAGCAGTACTTC
cdr3_aa: CSATRGGSYEQYF

v_call: TRBV12-3/TRBV12-4
j_call: TRBJ1-5
d_call: -
clone_size: -
cdr3_nt: TGTGCCAGCACCATGGGCAGCTACAATCAGCCCCAGCATTTT
cdr3_aa: CASTMGSYNQPQHF

v_call: TRBV20-1
j_call: TRBJ2-7
d_call: -
clone_size: many
cdr3_nt: TGCAGTGCTAGATCAAACCGGGACGGAACCTACGAGCAGTACTTC
cdr3_aa: CSARSNRDGTYEQYF

v_call: TRBV20-1
j_call: TRBJ2-3
d_call: -
clone_size: few
cdr3_nt: TGCAGTGCCTTGCGGACAATTTCGGATACGCAGTATTTT
cdr3_aa: CSALRTISDTQYF

v_call: TRBV20-1
j_call: TRBJ1-2
d_call: -
clone_size: many
cdr3_nt: TGCAGTGCTACCCTCAGGGTGAACTATGGCTACACCTTC
cdr3_aa: CSATLRVNYGYTF

v_call: TRBV27
j_call: TRBJ2-1
d_call: -
clone_size: few
cdr3_nt: TGTGCCAGCAGTTTAAACCAGGGGCGGGTGGAGCAGTTCTTC
cdr3_aa: CASSLNQGRVEQFF

v_call: TRBV5-1
j_call: TRBJ2-1
d_call: -
clone_size: -
cdr3_nt: TGCGCCAGCAGCTTGGATGAGGGGGGAGGGTACAATGAGCAGTTCTTC
cdr3_aa: CASSLDEGGGYNEQFF